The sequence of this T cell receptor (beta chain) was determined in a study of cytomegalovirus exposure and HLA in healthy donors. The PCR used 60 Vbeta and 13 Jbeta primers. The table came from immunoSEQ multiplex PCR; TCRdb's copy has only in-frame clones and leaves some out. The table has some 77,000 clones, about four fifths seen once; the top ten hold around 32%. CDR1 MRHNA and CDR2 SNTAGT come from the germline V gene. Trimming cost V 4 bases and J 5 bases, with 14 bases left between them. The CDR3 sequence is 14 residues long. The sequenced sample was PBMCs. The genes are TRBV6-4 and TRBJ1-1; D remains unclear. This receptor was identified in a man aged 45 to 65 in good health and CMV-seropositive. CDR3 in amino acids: CASSASAPATEAFF. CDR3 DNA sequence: TGTGCCAGCAGTGCCAGCGCCCCGGCGACTGAAGCTTTCTTT.